This T cell receptor beta chain was profiled in a study of T cell repertoires in cytomegalovirus infection. Concerning this clonotype itself: The antigen remains undetermined.

J was trimmed by 12 bases and V by 6 bases; bases with no gene match: 12. This CDR3 comprises 13 residues. Germline CDR1 MNHGY, CDR2 SAAAGT. MiXCR was run by TCRdb on the reads, yielding one entry per CDR3 protein. The table includes nearly 700,000 distinct CDR3 sequences, 30% to 35% detected once. The sequence came from a human donor in good health (CMV status not recorded). Some clones in this sample may be carry-over from other donors' samples. The genes are TRBV6-8 and TRBJ2-7, with 9 bases lining up with TRBD1. Sequenced material: cultured PBMCs, taken from culture after CMV antigen stimulation. This CDR3 reads CASSLPTGGILYF. The DNA for the CDR3 is TGTGCCAGCAGCTTGCCGACAGGGGGAATATTGTACTTC.